A single sample is the source of the 6 T cell receptor beta chains below, sequenced in a study of shared clonotypes between healthy human individuals. Data came from immunoSEQ multiplex PCR; TCRdb stores just in-frame clones and leaves some out. The sample records millions of clones, over 85% being singletons. What was sequenced was naive CD4+ T cells sorted from blood. The subset here: CD45RA+ positively selected. All receptors derive from a young man in good health.

The chain has TRBV5-1 and TRBJ2-7; perhaps TRBD2 as D (6 bases). There are 13 residues in the CDR3. Germline assignment: CDR1 SGHRS and CDR2 YFSETQ. The germline V and J ends were trimmed by 4 bases and 3 bases, with 11 bases remaining between them. DNA for the CDR3: TGCGCCAGCAGCGGGACGGGAGACTACGAGCAGTACTTC. It specifies CASSGTGDYEQYF. Variable domain in full (rest from reference TRBV5-1 and TRBJ2-7): KAGVTQTPRYLIKTRGQQVTLSCSPISGHRSVSWYQQTPGQGLQFLFEYFSETQRNKGNFPGRFSGRQFSNSRSEMNVSTLELGDSALYLCASSGTGDYEQYFGPGTRLTVT.

This chain connects TRBV18 to TRBJ2-5, with D possibly being TRBD1 (6 bases). Germline CDR1 KGHSH, CDR2 LQKENI. V dropped 3 bases and J dropped 3 bases, with 17 bases sitting between them. The CDR3 covers 16 residues. CDR3: CASSPKGVANEETQYF. The CDR3 DNA follows: TGTGCCAGCTCACCTAAGGGGGTGGCCAACGAAGAGACCCAGTACTTC.

This chain links TRBV28 with TRBJ1-2; D is possibly TRBD1 (5 bases). The CDR3 spans 12 residues. The germline CDR1 and CDR2 sequences are MDHEN and SYDVKM. Trimming stripped 11 bases from V and 8 bases from J, with 18 bases between. The CDR3 DNA is TGTGCCGGATCTCAGGGCGTGGAGGGCTACACCTTC. Translating it yields CAGSQGVEGYTF.

The chain recombines TRBV21-1 with TRBJ2-2; the table's D call of TRBD2 was not tested on the DNA. TRBV21-1 is flagged as a pseudogene. The CDR3 has 15 residues. DNA of the CDR3: TGTGCCAGCAGCAAAGCCCGGACTACAAGGGGGGAGCTGTTTTTT. Protein: CASSKARTTRGELFF.

The CDR3 here is CASKRGQGPTNYGYTF. In DNA form, the CDR3 reads TGTGCCAGTAAAAGGGGGCAGGGGCCTACTAACTATGGCTACACCTTC. The gene calls are TRBV19 and TRBJ1-2, with TRBD1 identical over 7 bases. From germline, CDR1 is LNHDA and CDR2 SQIVND (reference sequence). This CDR3 contains 16 residues. The junction had 11 bases not matched to a gene; V was cut back by 7 bases and J by 0 bases.

This sequence joins TRBV5-5 and TRBJ1-2; D gene ambiguous. The CDR3 runs to 15 residues. V was trimmed by 3 bases and J by 4 bases, leaving 16 bases between them. Germline lookup yields CDR1 SGHKS and CDR2 YYEKEE (reference sequence). This chain's CDR3 is CASSSDPGRTYGYTF. Here the CDR3 DNA reads TGTGCCAGCAGCTCAGACCCCGGAAGGACCTATGGCTACACCTTC.